These 13 T cell receptor beta chains were all obtained from the same sample, sequenced in a study of T cells in localized non-small cell lung cancer. Assay used: immunoSEQ multiplex PCR; TCRdb lists only in-frame clones, some missing. Of almost 40,000 clones detected, roughly 83% appear once; the ten largest clones hold about 35%. The sample was PBMCs, taken before any cancer treatment. The receptors originated from a woman aged 40-70 years with stage II squamous cell lung carcinoma.

The chain links TRBV7-2 to TRBJ2-7; 7 bases agree with TRBD1. The V gene's germline CDR1 is SGHTA and CDR2 FQGNSA. This CDR3 is 13 amino acids long. J lost 4 bases, V lost 1 base, and 1 base had no gene match. CDR3 sequence reads: CASSLDRGYEQYF. The CDR3 DNA is TGTGCCAGCAGCTTAGACAGGGGTTACGAGCAGTACTTC.

CDR3 bases: TGTGCCAGCAGCTTTGGGGTCAGGGCCGGGGCCAACGTCCTGACTTTC. Protein product: CASSFGVRAGANVLTF. This chain joins TRBV5-6 and TRBJ2-6; a possible D gene is TRBD1 (5 bases). V was cut by 2 bases and J by 4 bases, with 13 bases left in between. Germline V gene lookup returns CDR1 SGHDT and CDR2 YYEEEE. CDR3 size: 16 residues.

The chain has TRBV27 and TRBJ2-3; D may be TRBD2 (6 bases). Germline V gene sequence: CDR1 MNHEY, CDR2 SMNVEV (reference sequence). CDR3 length: 15 amino acids. Trimming removed 5 bases from V and 1 base from J, with 13 bases in between. CDR3 loop: CASSHLASGTDTQYF. In DNA form, the CDR3 reads TGTGCCAGCAGTCATCTAGCGTCGGGCACAGATACGCAGTATTTT.

This rearrangement joins TRBV9 to TRBJ1-4; TRBD1 matches 8 bases. V lost 4 bases, J lost 4 bases, and 6 bases stayed unmatched. Germline CDR1 and CDR2: SGDLS and YYNGEE. This CDR3 has 15 residues. The CDR3 DNA is TGTGCCAGCAGCTTCCGGACAGGGCGTAATGAAAAACTGTTTTTT. It is translated as CASSFRTGRNEKLFF.

The chain carries TRBV7-3 and TRBJ2-1; TRBD1 matches at 7 bases. This CDR3 spans 15 amino acids. CDR1 SGHTA and CDR2 FQGTGA come from the germline V gene. Unmatched junction bases numbered 13, after V lost 5 bases and J lost 9 bases. The DNA for the CDR3 is TGTGCCAGCAGCAAGACAGGGAAGTCGTTGAGTGAGCAGTTCTTC. This encodes CASSKTGKSLSEQFF.

J is TRBJ1-2 and V is TRBV4-2; D not certain. V lost 0 bases and J lost 8, with 16 bases in between. This CDR3 has 15 residues. The germline V gene encodes CDR1 LGHNA and CDR2 YNFKEQ. The CDR3 loop is CASSQDRNSPGGYTF. DNA of the CDR3: TGTGCCAGCAGCCAAGATCGAAATTCACCGGGGGGCTACACCTTC.

The chain links TRBV10-3 to TRBJ2-5; D is perhaps TRBD1 or TRBD2 (5 bases each). CDR3 size: 14 residues. Germline V gene sequence: CDR1 ENHRY, CDR2 SYGVKD. Trimming cost V 5 bases and J 4 bases, with 14 bases left between them. The CDR3 here is CAISPRDGGETQYF. Written as DNA, the CDR3 is TGTGCCATCAGTCCCCGGGACGGAGGAGAGACCCAGTACTTC.

V gene TRBV19 combines with J gene TRBJ2-2; 8 bases line up with TRBD2. V lost 0 bases to trimming and J lost 0 bases; unmatched junction nucleotides: 0. Germline V gene data show CDR1 as LNHDA and CDR2 as SQIVND (reference sequence). The CDR3 spans 16 residues. CDR3 nucleotide sequence: TGTGCCAGTAGTATAGAAGCGGGGGCGAACACCGGGGAGCTGTTTTTT. It is translated as CASSIEAGANTGELFF.

The gene calls are TRBV6-1 and TRBJ1-4, with D perhaps TRBD1 (6 bases). The CDR3 length is 14 residues. V dropped 1 base and J dropped 11 bases, with 14 bases sitting between them. Germline lookup yields CDR1 MNHNS and CDR2 SASEGT. The CDR3 DNA reads TGTGCCAGCAGTGAAGAGGGGGGCTCGGGGAAACTGTTTTTT. Translation: CASSEEGGSGKLFF.

The chain couples TRBV28 to TRBJ2-3; maybe TRBD2 (5 bases). V lost 5 bases, J lost 1 base, and 19 bases lay in between. The CDR3 is 17 residues long. Germline V gene sequence: CDR1 MDHEN, CDR2 SYDVKM. CDR3 sequence: CASSLDATSDGTDTQYF. The CDR3 DNA reads as TGTGCCAGCAGTCTAGACGCAACTAGTGATGGCACAGATACGCAGTATTTT.

The chain has TRBV29-1 and TRBJ2-2; a possible D gene is TRBD1 (6 bases). The germline CDR1 and CDR2 sequences are SQVTM and ANQGSEA. There are 13 residues in the CDR3. The CDR3 reads CITGNPNTGELFF. CDR3 sequence (DNA): TGCATTACAGGGAATCCGAACACCGGGGAGCTGTTTTTT.

The chain recombines TRBV28 with TRBJ1-4; D is unresolved. Trimming left V 6 bases short and J 7 bases short, with 12 bases between. There are 13 residues in the CDR3. Germline loops: CDR1 MDHEN, CDR2 SYDVKM. The CDR3 reads CASSDRLGEKLFF. CDR3 coding DNA: TGTGCCAGCAGCGATCGACTGGGTGAAAAACTGTTTTTT.

The V and J genes are TRBV19 and TRBJ2-1; D might be TRBD1 (7 bases). CDR3 length: 15 amino acids. Trimming pared 3 bases from V and 4 bases from J, leaving 13 bases between. CDR1 LNHDA and CDR2 SQIVND come from the germline V gene (reference sequence). The CDR3 DNA is TGTGCCAGTAGTATTTCAGGGGGGACATACAATGAGCAGTTCTTC. It codes for CASSISGGTYNEQFF.